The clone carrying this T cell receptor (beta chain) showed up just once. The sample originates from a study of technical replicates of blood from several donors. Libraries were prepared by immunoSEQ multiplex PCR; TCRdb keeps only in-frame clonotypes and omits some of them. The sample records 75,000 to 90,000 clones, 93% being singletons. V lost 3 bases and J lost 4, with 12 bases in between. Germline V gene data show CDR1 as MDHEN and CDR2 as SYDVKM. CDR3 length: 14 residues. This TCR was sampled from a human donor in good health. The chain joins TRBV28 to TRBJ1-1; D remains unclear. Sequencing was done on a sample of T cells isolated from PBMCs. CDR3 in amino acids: CASSFSLAGTEAFF. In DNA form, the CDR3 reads TGTGCCAGCAGTTTCTCCCTCGCGGGCACTGAAGCTTTCTTT.